One and the same sample provided the 29 T cell receptor beta chains below, sequenced in a study of read filtering for tumor transcriptome and immune sequencing. From approximately 400 ng of RNA, a library with molecular barcoded alpha/delta and beta/gamma adaptors was made. One entry per CDR3 protein results from TCRdb running MiXCR on the reads. This table has tens of thousands of distinct CDR3 sequences, about 20% appearing once. The sequenced sample was a population of CD138-negative cells sorted from bone marrow. All receptors come from a donor at least 40 years old with multiple myeloma.

This clonotype was recorded many times. V usage is TRBV7-9 and J usage is TRBJ2-1, with unresolved D. This CDR3 region has 13 residues. Germline-derived CDR1 and CDR2 are SEHNR and FQNEAQ (reference sequence). The V and J ends lost 1 base and 9 bases respectively, with 10 bases between them. The CDR3 DNA reads TGTGCCAGCAGCTTAGGAGTAACGGTTGAGCAGTTCTTC. Translating it yields CASSLGVTVEQFF.

This clonotype was seen a few times. The chain joins TRBV7-9 to TRBJ2-3, with a tentative D call TRBD2 (6 bases). Trimming removed 4 bases from V and 6 bases from J, with 20 bases in between. CDR3 size: 16 residues. Germline V gives CDR1 SEHNR, CDR2 FQNEAQ (reference sequence). The CDR3 reads CASSSTEEGQRDTQYF. The CDR3 nucleotides read TGTGCCAGCAGCTCGACTGAGGAGGGCCAGAGGGATACGCAGTATTTT.

There are many counts of this clonotype. The rearrangement uses TRBV5-5 and TRBJ2-5; 10 bases map to TRBD1. The CDR3 covers 18 residues. CDR1 and CDR2 (germline): SGHKS, YYEKEE (reference sequence). V shed 1 base, J shed 5 bases, and the junction held 14 bases outside the gene matches. The CDR3 nucleotides are TGTGCCAGCAGCTTGCAACCGGGACAGGGGATAGAGTGGGAGACCCAGTACTTC. As protein: CASSLQPGQGIEWETQYF.

About this clonotype: A much larger clone is a single base away; this may be a read error. This chain connects TRBV29-1 to TRBJ2-3; the D is unclear. The CDR3 has 16 residues. Germline V CDR1 and CDR2: SQVTM, ANQGSEA. The CDR3 reads CSVERMSLQSTDMQYF. Here the CDR3 DNA reads TGCAGCGTTGAGAGAATGTCCCTACAGAGCACAGATATGCAGTATTTT.

This clonotype was detected many times. The V and J genes are TRBV7-2 and TRBJ2-3; 13 bases align to TRBD2. V lost 4 bases, J lost 5 bases, and 15 bases stayed unmatched. The germline CDR1 and CDR2 sequences are SGHTA and FQGNSA. This CDR3 has 19 residues. DNA for the CDR3: TGTGCCAGCAGCTCCAAAACCGTAGGACTAGCGGGAGCAGTAGATACGCAGTATTTT. Translating it yields CASSSKTVGLAGAVDTQYF.

This clonotype was counted many times. The chain employs TRBV13 and TRBJ2-1; D ambiguous. V was trimmed by 5 bases and J by 1 base, leaving 9 bases between them. This CDR3 is 14 amino acids long. CDR1 is PRHDT, CDR2 FYEKMQ, per germline (reference sequence). This chain's CDR3 is CASSLTASYNEQFF. The CDR3 nucleotides are TGTGCCAGCAGCCTCACCGCTTCCTACAATGAGCAGTTCTTC.

This clonotype was observed at least ten times. This chain uses TRBV29-1 with TRBJ2-5; the D is unclear. This CDR3 comprises 14 residues. V was cut by 4 bases and J by 2 bases, with 14 bases left in between. The germline gives CDR1 SQVTM, CDR2 ANQGSEA. The CDR3 DNA reads TGCAGCGTTGTTGAACAGCTTATTCAAGAGACCCAGTACTTC. Translation: CSVVEQLIQETQYF.

A remark on this clonotype: Its ends do not fully match the called genes, so a read error is possible. This rearrangement joins TRBV29-1 to TRBJ2-2; the match to TRBD1 covers 11 bases. Per germline, CDR1 SQVTM and CDR2 ANQGSEA. The CDR3 has 15 residues. DNA of the CDR3: TGCAGCGTTGAAGAGGACAGGGGGCTAAGCGGGGGGCTGTTTTTT. Encoded protein: CSVEEDRGLSGGLFF.

This clonotype was found a few times. This could be a read error, since a much larger clone is one nucleotide away. This chain uses TRBV28 with TRBJ1-2; D is uncertain. Germline values: CDR1 MDHEN, CDR2 SYDVKM. The CDR3 is 11 amino acids. CDR3 residues: CASQSGYGYAF. The CDR3 coding sequence is TGTGCCAGTCAATCCGGTTATGGCTACGCCTTC.

The table lists this clonotype with a few counts. The chain employs TRBV5-4 and TRBJ1-4; 8 bases map to TRBD1. Germline CDR1 SGHNT, CDR2 YYREEE (reference sequence). The CDR3 loop spans 14 amino acids. With V trimmed by 4 bases and J by 5 bases, 4 bases remained unmatched. CDR3 sequence: CASSPGQENEKLFF. DNA of the CDR3: TGTGCCAGCAGCCCGGGACAGGAGAATGAAAAACTGTTTTTT.

This clonotype was seen ten or more times. The genes are TRBV28 and TRBJ2-7; 12 nucleotides agree with TRBD2. The germline V gene has CDR1 MDHEN and CDR2 SYDVKM. V dropped 5 bases and J dropped 7; count of bases not matched to a gene: 12. The CDR3 loop spans 16 amino acids. In nucleotides, the CDR3 is TGTGCCAGCAGTGCCCGACTAGCGGGAGCTCTGTTAGAGCAGTACTTC. This gives the protein CASSARLAGALLEQYF.

Comments on this clonotype: Given a much more abundant clone one base away, this may be a read error. The V and J genes are TRBV28 and TRBJ1-4, with D uncertain. The germline gives CDR1 MDHEN, CDR2 SYDVKM. This CDR3 has 15 amino acids. The V end lost 5 bases, the J end lost 10 bases, and 20 bases lay between the germline ends. The DNA for the CDR3 is TGTGCCAGCAGTCAAGACGGTGCAACTGATGGAAAACTGTTTTTT. It encodes CASSQDGATDGKLFF.

This clonotype was detected ten times or more. The chain uses TRBV2 and TRBJ1-1, with D uncertain. The CDR3 spans 13 residues. Germline V gives CDR1 SNHLY, CDR2 FYNNEI. Trimming removed 7 bases at V and 4 bases at J, with 13 bases between. The DNA of the CDR3 is TGTGCCAGCAAGGTGGCCAGGACCACTGAAGCTTTCTTT. Protein: CASKVARTTEAFF.

This clonotype was seen repeatedly, ten times or more. The CDR3 here is CASSLAQIAGGWNEQFF. CDR3 nucleotides: TGTGCCAGCAGCTTAGCCCAAATAGCGGGAGGGTGGAATGAGCAGTTCTTC. The chain carries TRBV7-2 and TRBJ2-1; 11 nucleotides line up with TRBD2. Germline V gene lookup returns CDR1 SGHTA and CDR2 FQGNSA. The ends lost 0 bases at V and 7 bases at J; junction bases unmatched: 8. CDR3 length equals 17 residues. Drawing the rest from reference TRBV7-2 and TRBJ2-1, the complete variable domain is GAGVSQSPSNKVTEKGKDVELRCDPISGHTALYWYRQSLGQGLEFLIYFQGNSAPDKSGLPSDRFSAERTGGSVSTLTIQRTQQEDSAVYLCASSLAQIAGGWNEQFFGPGTRLTVL.

This clonotype was found many times. This chain connects TRBV5-1 to TRBJ2-5; D remains ambiguous. This CDR3 has 13 amino acids. Trimming cost V 0 bases and J 5 bases, with 8 bases left between them. Germline V gene data show CDR1 as SGHRS and CDR2 as YFSETQ. The CDR3 coding sequence is TGCGCCAGCAGCTTGGACCCCCTGGAGACCCAGTACTTC. Protein: CASSLDPLETQYF.

The sample holds a few counts of this clonotype. The chain recombines TRBV20-1 with TRBJ2-3, with no clear D. The V and J ends lost 1 base and 7 bases respectively, with 12 bases between them. Per the germline V gene, CDR1 is DFQATT and CDR2 is SNEGSKA (reference sequence). This CDR3 contains 13 residues. DNA for the CDR3: TGCAGTGCTAGAGTTGACGGCACTAATACGCAGTATTTT. Protein sequence: CSARVDGTNTQYF.

This clonotype was found many times. This sequence joins TRBV6-1 and TRBJ2-2; D is ambiguous. Germline V lookup: CDR1 MNHNS, CDR2 SASEGT. The CDR3 length is 14 residues. Trimming cost V 7 bases and J 2 bases, with 11 bases left between them. For the CDR3, the DNA is TGTGCCAGCACCACAGAGATAAACACCGGGGAGCTGTTTTTT. As protein: CASTTEINTGELFF.

Remarks on this clonotype: The CDR3 end shows no conserved phenylalanine or tryptophan, and so a read error is likely. The V call is TRBV7-2, the J call TRBJ2-1; D is unresolved. This CDR3 contains 12 residues. Looked up from germline, CDR1 is SGHTA and CDR2 is FQGNSA. Trimming left V 6 bases short and J 8 bases short, with 11 bases between. The chain's CDR3 is CASRLGFDEQFS. CDR3 nucleotides: TGTGCCAGCAGGCTAGGTTTCGATGAGCAGTTCTCC.

This clonotype was seen at least ten times. The rearrangement uses TRBV19 and TRBJ2-7, with 8 bases that match TRBD1. Germline V gene data show CDR1 as LNHDA and CDR2 as SQIVND (reference sequence). There are 13 residues in the CDR3. The trim removed 6 bases at V and 5 bases at J, leaving 6 bases unmatched. The CDR3 bases are TGTGCCAGTAGGGACAGGGCTGGCCACGAGCAGTACTTC. The encoded protein is CASRDRAGHEQYF.

Concerning this clonotype itself: This likely stems from a read error, as it lies one base from a far larger clone. The chain has TRBV6-1 and TRBJ2-1; TRBD2 aligns across 9 bases. This CDR3 contains 15 residues. Germline V gene data show CDR1 as MNHNS and CDR2 as SASEGT. The trim removed 2 bases at V and 7 bases at J, leaving 6 bases unmatched. The CDR3 sequence: CASSESIAGENEQFF. CDR3 nucleotides: TGTGCCAGCAGTGAATCGATAGCGGGAGAGAATGAGCAGTTCTTC.

Comments on this clonotype: This sequence is one base from a far larger clone and is likely a read error. The V and J genes are TRBV28 and TRBJ2-7; D unclear. The J call may be incorrect, as the DNA end agrees better with TRBJ2-1. Per germline, CDR1 MDHEN and CDR2 SYDVKM. The CDR3 runs to 15 residues. CDR3 amino acids: CASSTAGKLRGGQFF. The CDR3 coding sequence is TGTGCCAGCAGTACTGCCGGAAAACTTCGTGGTGGGCAGTTCTTC.

This clonotype was recorded a few times. The chain combines TRBV11-2 with TRBJ1-5; D not resolved. From germline, CDR1 is SGHAT and CDR2 FQNNGV. Trimming pared 0 bases from V and 3 bases from J, leaving 9 bases between. This CDR3 is 15 amino acids long. The CDR3 DNA sequence: TGTGCCAGCAGCTTAGAGGCCAGCCTCAATCAGCCCCAGCATTTT. It translates to CASSLEASLNQPQHF.

This clonotype was detected a few times. The chain uses TRBV20-1 and TRBJ1-2; TRBD1 agrees at 8 bases. The CDR3 extends over 14 amino acids. Germline lookup yields CDR1 DFQATT and CDR2 SNEGSKA (reference sequence). J was trimmed by 4 bases and V by 6 bases; bases with no gene match: 10. The CDR3 DNA reads as TGCAGTGCCGAAACAGGGGGGGTAGTCTATGGCTACACCTTC. Translating gives CSAETGGVVYGYTF.

This clonotype showed up many times. The chain joins TRBV28 to TRBJ2-1; 12 bases align to TRBD2. The CDR3 loop spans 14 amino acids. Germline CDR1 is MDHEN and CDR2 is SYDVKM. The trim removed 5 bases at V and 10 bases at J, leaving 6 bases unmatched. Here the CDR3 reads CASSLAGGPGEQFF. The CDR3 DNA sequence: TGTGCCAGCAGTCTAGCGGGAGGGCCCGGAGAGCAGTTCTTC.

This clonotype was recorded only once. The chain recombines TRBV20-1 with TRBJ2-1; 7 bases line up with TRBD1. Germline CDR1 and CDR2: DFQATT and SNEGSKA (reference sequence). V shed 0 bases and J 10 bases; nucleotides not matched to a gene: 21. CDR3 length: 18 residues. This CDR3 reads CSARDARGQSRSYIEQFF. CDR3 nucleotide sequence: TGCAGTGCTAGAGATGCGAGGGGACAGAGCCGCTCCTACATCGAGCAGTTCTTC.

For this clonotype: A much more abundant neighbour one base away suggests this may be a read error. This sequence joins TRBV28 and TRBJ1-2, with a tentative D call TRBD1 (5 bases). The V and J ends lost 3 bases and 6 bases respectively, with 8 bases between them. This CDR3 has 12 residues. Per germline, CDR1 MDHEN and CDR2 SYDVKM. The CDR3 protein is CASSLGDHGYTF. CDR3 in DNA: TGTGCCAGCAGTTTGGGGGACCATGGCTACACCTTC.

For this clonotype: The junction differs from germline at one of its ends, possibly a read error. J is TRBJ2-5 and V is TRBV28; D unresolved. Germline V lookup: CDR1 MDHEN, CDR2 SYDVKM. This CDR3 has 15 amino acids. CDR3 sequence reads: CASSLVGKSQVTQCF. CDR3 DNA: TGTGCCAGCAGTTTAGTAGGGAAGAGTCAAGTGACCCAGTGCTTC.

There are many counts of this clonotype. The chain recombines TRBV20-1 with TRBJ2-1, with 10 bases lining up with TRBD2. The germline CDR1 and CDR2 sequences are DFQATT and SNEGSKA (reference sequence). The CDR3 totals 15 residues. With 0 bases clipped from V and 7 bases from J, the junction kept 6 bases outside the gene matches. CDR3 nucleotides: TGCAGTGCTAGAGATCGGACTAGCGGCGGAAATGAGCAGTTCTTC. Encoded protein: CSARDRTSGGNEQFF.

This clonotype has at least ten counts. This chain uses TRBV18 with TRBJ2-6; the D gene is possibly TRBD1 (6 bases). CDR3 size: 17 residues. Germline assignment: CDR1 KGHSH and CDR2 LQKENI. Between the trimmed V and J ends, which lost 2 bases and 0 bases, there was a span of 11 bases. CDR3 protein: CASSPRQVNSGANVLTF. CDR3 nucleotide sequence: TGTGCCAGCTCACCAAGACAGGTCAACTCTGGGGCCAACGTCCTGACTTTC.